The 29 T cell receptor beta chains below were found in one sample sequenced in a study of OX40 agonist ivuxolimab in advanced cancers. Assay used: immunoSEQ multiplex PCR; TCRdb lists only in-frame clones, some missing. Of 85,000 to 120,000 clones listed, about nine tenths were seen once; the top ten hold about 0.5%. The specimen was CD4+ or CD8+ T cells sorted from blood, collected in a trial of the OX40 agonist ivuxolimab. The receptor source for this set is an adult with an advanced solid tumor such as melanoma, head and neck, liver or kidney cancer.

V usage is TRBV7-8 and J usage is TRBJ1-1; a weak D match, TRBD1 (5 bases). Looked up from germline, CDR1 is SGHVS and CDR2 is FQNEAQ. This CDR3 has 14 amino acids. Trimming left V 4 bases short and J 1 base short, with 10 bases between. CDR3 sequence reads: CASSWGRQNTEAFF. CDR3 nucleotide sequence: TGTGCCAGCAGCTGGGGACGGCAGAACACTGAAGCTTTCTTT.

The chain uses TRBV6-5 and TRBJ1-1, with a weak D call TRBD1 (5 bases). CDR3 length: 15 residues. The germline V gene has CDR1 MNHEY and CDR2 SVGAGI. Trimming removed 5 bases at V and 1 base at J, with 14 bases between. CDR3 sequence (DNA): TGTGCCAGCAGTAGACAGCCGGCGGGGAACACTGAAGCTTTCTTT. This sequence encodes CASSRQPAGNTEAFF.

The CDR3 sequence: CASGNAVGNTGELFF. The CDR3 bases are TGTGCCAGCGGTAATGCCGTGGGGAACACCGGGGAGCTGTTTTTT. J is TRBJ2-2 and V is TRBV6-1; D not certain. Trimming left V 8 bases short and J 1 base short, with 14 bases between. Germline CDR1 is MNHNS and CDR2 is SASEGT. This CDR3 is 15 amino acids long.

The V gene is TRBV7-2, the J gene TRBJ2-5; no clear D. The CDR3 sequence is 15 residues long. Germline CDR1 reads SGHTA; CDR2 reads FQGNSA. The V and J ends lost 0 bases and 0 bases respectively, with 8 bases between them. In DNA, the CDR3 is TGTGCCAGCAGCTTAGCCGCCCAGAACCAAGAGACCCAGTACTTC. Protein: CASSLAAQNQETQYF.

This chain uses TRBV7-2 with TRBJ2-2, with a possible D match to TRBD2 (6 bases). Trimming took off 2 bases at V and 8 bases at J, with 15 bases between the two ends. This CDR3 region has 15 residues. The V gene's germline CDR1 is SGHTA and CDR2 FQGNSA. The CDR3 here is CASSLPGTSTGELFF. In nucleotides, the CDR3 is TGTGCCAGCAGCTTACCTGGGACTTCCACTGGGGAGCTGTTTTTT. The whole variable domain, remainder taken from reference TRBV7-2 and TRBJ2-2, is GAGVSQSPSNKVTEKGKDVELRCDPISGHTALYWYRQSLGQGLEFLIYFQGNSAPDKSGLPSDRFSAERTGGSVSTLTIQRTQQEDSAVYLCASSLPGTSTGELFFGEGSRLTVL.

This chain links TRBV5-1 with TRBJ2-3; TRBD2 matches at 8 bases. Trimming at V came to 5 bases and at J to 4 bases, leaving 6 bases not matched to a gene. The CDR3 runs to 14 residues. CDR1 is SGHRS, CDR2 YFSETQ, per germline. CDR3 amino acids: CASRMRGVADTQYF. CDR3 nucleotide sequence: TGCGCCAGCAGAATGCGGGGGGTGGCAGATACGCAGTATTTT.

The CDR3 region is CASSVMSGTDTQYF. DNA for the CDR3: TGTGCCAGCAGCGTAATGTCCGGCACAGATACGCAGTATTTT. The V call is TRBV9, the J call TRBJ2-3; D is unresolved. The CDR3 covers 14 residues. V lost 1 base and J lost 1, with 7 bases in between. Germline-derived CDR1 and CDR2 are SGDLS and YYNGEE. Supplemented by reference TRBV9 and TRBJ2-3, the full variable domain reads DSGVTQTPKHLITATGQRVTLRCSPRSGDLSVYWYQQSLDQGLQFLIQYYNGEERAKGNILERFSAQQFPDLHSELNLSSLELGDSALYFCASSVMSGTDTQYFGPGTRLTVL.

The chain uses TRBV7-2 and TRBJ1-1, with a possible D match to TRBD1 (5 bases). Germline V lookup: CDR1 SGHTA, CDR2 FQGNSA. V gave up 0 bases and J gave up 7 bases, with 9 bases separating them. The CDR3 contains 13 residues. Here the CDR3 reads CASSLAGAVEAFF. The CDR3, as DNA: TGTGCCAGCAGCTTAGCCGGGGCGGTTGAAGCTTTCTTT.

CDR3 amino acids: CASSTQGGGTNEKLFF. CDR3 nucleotide sequence: TGTGCCAGCAGCACACAGGGAGGGGGCACTAATGAAAAACTGTTTTTT. The chain has TRBV9 and TRBJ1-4; 7 positions agree with TRBD1. J lost 2 bases, V lost 4 bases, and 8 bases had no gene match. Looked up from germline, CDR1 is SGDLS and CDR2 is YYNGEE. The length of the CDR3 is 16 residues.

This chain links TRBV7-8 with TRBJ2-7, with 11 bases matching TRBD2. This CDR3 contains 16 residues. With V trimmed by 5 bases and J by 3 bases, 9 bases remained unmatched. CDR1 and CDR2 from the germline V gene are SGHVS and FQNEAQ. CDR3 nucleotide sequence: TGTGCCAGCAGCGGAGGTTTAGCGGGGGGGCTCTACGAGCAGTACTTC. Amino acid sequence: CASSGGLAGGLYEQYF.

The rearrangement joins TRBV7-2 to TRBJ1-5; D gene ambiguous. This CDR3 is built from 12 residues. Trimming left V 3 bases short and J 6 bases short, with 6 bases between. Germline values: CDR1 SGHTA, CDR2 FQGNSA. The CDR3 region is CASSFRSQPQHF. CDR3 nucleotide sequence: TGTGCCAGCAGCTTCCGAAGTCAGCCCCAGCATTTT.

The V call is TRBV2, the J call TRBJ2-5; possible D gene TRBD2, 5 bases. Trimming removed 4 bases at V and 2 bases at J, with 14 bases between. The V gene's germline CDR1 is SNHLY and CDR2 FYNNEI. CDR3 length: 15 amino acids. The CDR3 reads CASSGLGRIQETQYF. CDR3 nucleotide sequence: TGTGCCAGCAGTGGCCTAGGGAGAATACAAGAGACCCAGTACTTC.

The chain carries TRBV7-2 and TRBJ2-3; D is perhaps TRBD2 (5 bases). Trimming left V 4 bases short and J 2 bases short, with 13 bases between. The CDR3 extends over 15 amino acids. The V gene's germline CDR1 is SGHTA and CDR2 FQGNSA. This CDR3 reads CASSWERWTTDTQYF. Written as DNA, the CDR3 is TGTGCCAGCAGCTGGGAGCGTTGGACCACAGATACGCAGTATTTT. Filled out from reference TRBV7-2 and TRBJ2-3, the complete variable domain reads GAGVSQSPSNKVTEKGKDVELRCDPISGHTALYWYRQSLGQGLEFLIYFQGNSAPDKSGLPSDRFSAERTGGSVSTLTIQRTQQEDSAVYLCASSWERWTTDTQYFGPGTRLTVL.

The rearrangement uses TRBV30 and TRBJ1-5; no firm D call. CDR1 GTSNPN and CDR2 SVGIG come from the germline V gene (reference sequence). The CDR3 is 13 residues long. Trimming left V 5 bases short and J 1 base short, with 9 bases between. CDR3: CAWGTASNQPQHF. The CDR3 region has the DNA TGTGCCTGGGGCACAGCGAGCAATCAGCCCCAGCATTTT. The whole variable domain, filled in from reference TRBV30 and TRBJ1-5, reads SQTIHQWPATLVQPVGSPLSLECTVEGTSNPNLYWYRQAAGRGLQLLFYSVGIGQISSEVPQNLSASRPQDRQFILSSKKLLLSDSGFYLCAWGTASNQPQHFGDGTRLSIL.

The chain couples TRBV18 to TRBJ2-5; 7 bases are shared with TRBD1. Per germline, CDR1 KGHSH and CDR2 LQKENI. The CDR3 loop spans 14 amino acids. The V gene end was trimmed by 3 bases and the J gene end by 5 bases; junction bases not matched to a gene: 6. The CDR3: CASSPEGQRETQYF. The CDR3 DNA reads as TGTGCCAGCTCACCCGAGGGACAGAGGGAGACCCAGTACTTC. Combining the CDR3 with reference TRBV18 and TRBJ2-5 gives the whole variable domain NAGVMQNPRHLVRRRGQEARLRCSPMKGHSHVYWYRQLPEEGLKFMVYLQKENIIDESGMPKERFSAEFPKEGPSILRIQQVVRGDSAAYFCASSPEGQRETQYFGPGTRLLVL.

V is TRBV6-5 and J is TRBJ2-1; D could derive from TRBD1 or TRBD2 (5 bases each). Germline values: CDR1 MNHEY, CDR2 SVGAGI. Trimming stripped 4 bases from V and 7 bases from J, with 17 bases between. The CDR3 spans 15 residues. CDR3 residues: CASSLGGASGNEQFF. CDR3 sequence (DNA): TGTGCCAGCAGTTTGGGTGGGGCCTCGGGGAATGAGCAGTTCTTC.

This sequence joins TRBV5-1 and TRBJ2-2; 8 nucleotides match TRBD2. Germline assignment: CDR1 SGHRS and CDR2 YFSETQ. The CDR3 totals 15 residues. V shed 2 bases and J 6 bases; nucleotides not matched to a gene: 6. Here the CDR3 DNA reads TGCGCCAGCAGCTTTATTCGGGGGGGCGCCGGGGAGCTGTTTTTT. Translation: CASSFIRGGAGELFF.

The chain uses TRBV6-1 and TRBJ2-3; D may be TRBD1 (5 bases). Trimming pared 0 bases from V and 2 bases from J, leaving 12 bases between. The CDR3 is 16 amino acids. Looked up from germline, CDR1 is MNHNS and CDR2 is SASEGT. Here the CDR3 DNA reads TGTGCCAGCAGTGAAGCCGCAGGGTCCCTCACAGATACGCAGTATTTT. Protein: CASSEAAGSLTDTQYF.

The rearrangement joins TRBV19 to TRBJ1-1; possibly TRBD1 for D (5 bases). Germline CDR1 reads LNHDA; CDR2 reads SQIVND (reference sequence). This CDR3 has 11 amino acids. V lost 8 bases and J 4 bases, leaving 8 bases between the germline ends. The CDR3: CASGARTEAFF. The CDR3 DNA reads as TGTGCCAGTGGGGCCCGCACTGAAGCTTTCTTT.

The chain links TRBV28 to TRBJ1-2, with TRBD1 matching 10 bases. Germline CDR1 reads MDHEN; CDR2 reads SYDVKM. The CDR3 loop spans 13 amino acids. With 3 bases clipped from V and 10 bases from J, the junction kept 5 bases outside the gene matches. The CDR3 coding sequence is TGTGCCAGCAGTTTCCGGGACAGGGGTTCCTACACCTTC. It codes for CASSFRDRGSYTF.

The CDR3 nucleotides are TGTGCCTGGAGTCCGGGGAACACTGAAGCTTTCTTT. Protein sequence: CAWSPGNTEAFF. This chain uses TRBV30 with TRBJ1-1; D is ambiguous. Trimming took 2 bases from V and 1 from J, leaving 5 bases between them. Germline loops: CDR1 GTSNPN, CDR2 SVGIG (reference sequence). The CDR3 has 12 amino acids.

This clone was seen only once. The chain employs TRBV15 and TRBJ2-1; D gene unclear. The V and J ends lost 0 bases and 4 bases respectively, with 4 bases between them. The germline CDR1 and CDR2 sequences are LNHNV and YYDKDF (reference sequence). This CDR3 contains 13 residues. This CDR3 reads CATSRDPYNEQFF. The CDR3 bases are TGTGCCACCAGCAGAGATCCGTACAATGAGCAGTTCTTC. Full variable domain (rest looked up from reference TRBV15 and TRBJ2-1): DAMVIQNPRYQVTQFGKPVTLSCSQTLNHNVMYWYQQKSSQAPKLLFHYYDKDFNNEADTPDNFQSRRPNTSFCFLDIRSPGLGDTAMYLCATSRDPYNEQFFGPGTRLTVL.

The chain couples TRBV14 to TRBJ1-3; TRBD1 might be the D (5 bases). This CDR3 is 14 amino acids long. The germline V gene encodes CDR1 SGHDN and CDR2 FVKESK. V dropped 4 bases and J dropped 4 bases, with 11 bases sitting between them. CDR3: CASSPQTAGNTIYF. In DNA, the CDR3 is TGTGCCAGCAGCCCTCAGACAGCAGGAAACACCATATATTTT.

The gene calls are TRBV6-1 and TRBJ2-1; D uncertain. There are 13 residues in the CDR3. The V end lost 8 bases, the J end lost 5 bases, and 13 bases lay between the germline ends. Germline CDR1 MNHNS, CDR2 SASEGT. The CDR3 is CASVQDVNNEQFF. CDR3 coding DNA: TGTGCCAGCGTCCAGGACGTAAACAATGAGCAGTTCTTC.

CDR3 loop: CASSVRGGSTDTQYF. CDR3 sequence (DNA): TGTGCCAGCAGCGTACGCGGGGGTAGTACAGATACGCAGTATTTT. The chain is built from TRBV9 and TRBJ2-3, with TRBD2 matching over 7 bases. This CDR3 has 15 residues. J was trimmed by 3 bases and V by 1 base; bases with no gene match: 5. Germline CDR1 is SGDLS and CDR2 is YYNGEE.

Here the CDR3 reads CASSPGQGALVYGYTF. The CDR3 bases are TGTGCCAGCAGTCCGGGACAGGGGGCCCTGGTCTATGGCTACACCTTC. The chain links TRBV7-9 to TRBJ1-2; 12 nucleotides agree with TRBD1. Trimming at V came to 6 bases and at J to 4 bases, leaving 9 bases not matched to a gene. There are 16 residues in the CDR3. In germline, CDR1 is SEHNR, CDR2 FQNEAQ (reference sequence).

This clone was detected only once. The rearrangement links TRBV6-4 to TRBJ2-3, with 8 positions matching TRBD1. The CDR3 contains 14 residues. V gave up 5 bases and J gave up 4 bases; unmatched junction bases: 5. In germline, CDR1 is MRHNA, CDR2 SNTAGT. The chain's CDR3 is CASSPATGADTQYF. The CDR3 nucleotides read TGTGCCAGCAGTCCCGCGACAGGGGCAGATACGCAGTATTTT.

J is TRBJ1-6 and V is TRBV30, with D possibly TRBD1 on 6 matching bases. The CDR3 loop spans 13 amino acids. The V gene lost 4 bases and the J gene lost 7 bases, with 11 bases spanning the gap. Looked up from germline, CDR1 is GTSNPN and CDR2 is SVGIG (reference sequence). Here the CDR3 reads CAWNRASNSPLHF. Written as DNA, the CDR3 is TGTGCCTGGAACAGGGCTAGCAATTCACCCCTCCACTTT.

The genes are TRBV30 and TRBJ1-1; possible D gene TRBD1, 6 bases. This CDR3 spans 14 amino acids. Trimming cost V 1 base and J 5 bases, with 14 bases left between them. CDR1 is GTSNPN and CDR2 is SVGIG in the germline V gene (reference sequence). In DNA form, the CDR3 reads TGTGCCTGGAGTGATACAGGGTTATGGACTGAAGCTTTCTTT. This translates into CAWSDTGLWTEAFF.